Following are 20 T cell receptor beta chains from one sample sequenced in a study of T cell changes during pregnancy in multiple sclerosis. The protocol was immunoSEQ multiplex PCR, while the TCRdb copy is restricted to in-frame clones and leaves out a portion. The sample lists 56,000 or so clones; 85% to 95% were seen once. The sequenced sample was CD4+ T cells from peripheral blood mononuclear cells, obtained in the third trimester of pregnancy. The source is a female donor with multiple sclerosis, enrolled in a pregnancy study.

The V and J genes are TRBV6-4 and TRBJ2-3; D is perhaps TRBD1 (6 bases). The length of the CDR3 is 16 residues. The germline V and J ends were trimmed by 0 bases and 0 bases, with 10 bases remaining between them. Germline V lookup: CDR1 MRHNA, CDR2 SNTAGT. CDR3 amino acids: CASSDSVDSSTDTQYF. For the CDR3, the DNA is TGTGCCAGCAGTGACTCAGTGGACAGTAGCACAGATACGCAGTATTTT.

This sequence joins TRBV27 and TRBJ2-3; 9 bases map to TRBD2. The CDR3 spans 15 residues. Germline loops: CDR1 MNHEY, CDR2 SMNVEV (reference sequence). V was pared by 4 bases and J by 3 bases, with 5 bases of the junction left unmatched. The CDR3 nucleotides read TGTGCCAGCAGTTATAAGCGGGAGGAGACAGATACGCAGTATTTT. It yields the protein CASSYKREETDTQYF.

This chain uses TRBV7-2 with TRBJ1-5; D possibly corresponds to TRBD1 (6 bases). Germline V gene sequence: CDR1 SGHTA, CDR2 FQGNSA. The CDR3 consists of 15 residues. Trimming pared 4 bases from V and 0 bases from J, leaving 10 bases between. CDR3 DNA sequence: TGTGCCAGCAGCTCGACAGGCTTTAGCAATCAGCCCCAGCATTTT. This encodes CASSSTGFSNQPQHF. The full variable domain, with the rest looked up from reference TRBV7-2 and TRBJ1-5, is GAGVSQSPSNKVTEKGKDVELRCDPISGHTALYWYRQSLGQGLEFLIYFQGNSAPDKSGLPSDRFSAERTGGSVSTLTIQRTQQEDSAVYLCASSSTGFSNQPQHFGDGTRLSIL.

J is TRBJ2-5 and V is TRBV5-1; D perhaps matches TRBD1 (5 bases). Between the trimmed V and J ends, which lost 4 bases and 5 bases, there was a span of 15 bases. In germline, CDR1 is SGHRS, CDR2 YFSETQ. The CDR3 runs to 14 residues. CDR3 bases: TGCGCCAGCAGCCCGCAGGGCCCTGGTGAGACCCAGTACTTC. It translates to CASSPQGPGETQYF.

This clone was counted only a few times. The chain recombines TRBV5-1 with TRBJ2-2; D call uncertain. The CDR3 is 15 amino acids. The germline V gene has CDR1 SGHRS and CDR2 YFSETQ. V was cut by 5 bases and J by 0 bases, with 11 bases left in between. The CDR3 loop reads CASSERLSNTGELFF. CDR3 bases: TGCGCCAGCAGTGAGAGGCTGTCGAACACCGGGGAGCTGTTTTTT.

The chain recombines TRBV10-3 with TRBJ2-7, with TRBD2 matching over 12 bases. This CDR3 is 15 amino acids long. Germline values: CDR1 ENHRY, CDR2 SYGVKD. Trimming removed 3 bases from V and 9 bases from J; junction bases left unmatched: 9. The CDR3 loop is CAISDILAGGPGQYF. The CDR3 DNA sequence: TGTGCCATCAGTGATATTCTAGCGGGAGGGCCGGGGCAGTACTTC.

The rearrangement links TRBV23-1 to TRBJ2-7; weak D call: TRBD2 (6 bases). TRBV23-1 is sorted into the ORF group, with uncertain function. CDR3 length equals 15 residues. The ends were cut back, 4 bases at V and 7 bases at J, with 20 bases in the middle. CDR3 DNA: TGCGCCAGCAGTCGAGCTGGGGGGTTAGTGGAAGAGCAGTACTTC. The encoded protein is CASSRAGGLVEEQYF.

This chain connects TRBV18 to TRBJ1-5; D remains ambiguous. This CDR3 has 15 amino acids. Trimming removed 3 bases from V and 0 bases from J, with 9 bases in between. Germline V CDR1 and CDR2: KGHSH, LQKENI. CDR3 sequence: CASSPAGNSNQPQHF. The CDR3 DNA follows: TGTGCCAGCTCACCTGCCGGGAATAGCAATCAGCCCCAGCATTTT.

On this clone itself: At one boundary the junction diverges from the germline segment, which might be a read error. The CDR3 DNA follows: TGTGCCAGCAGTTTTCGGTCTGTGGCCAACGTCCTGACTTTC. It encodes CASSFRSVANVLTF. The chain joins TRBV27 to TRBJ2-6; D not resolved. Germline V gives CDR1 MNHEY, CDR2 SMNVEV (reference sequence). This CDR3 is built from 14 residues.

The V call is TRBV6-1, the J call TRBJ2-7; perhaps TRBD1 as D (6 bases). The CDR3 has 12 residues. CDR1 is MNHNS and CDR2 is SASEGT in the germline V gene. Trimming took 8 bases from V and 3 from J, leaving 11 bases between them. The DNA for the CDR3 is TGTGCCAGCTCAGACAGGCTCTACGAGCAGTACTTC. Protein product: CASSDRLYEQYF.

CDR3 coding DNA: TGCGCCAGCAGCGGCCCGGCCCTGGTACAGGGGGAAAAACTGTTTTTT. It is translated as CASSGPALVQGEKLFF. V and J are TRBV10-2 and TRBJ1-4; 7 bases line up with TRBD1. The V and J ends lost 6 bases and 8 bases, in that order; junction bases with no gene match: 15. Germline values: CDR1 WSHSY, CDR2 SAAADI. The CDR3 extends over 16 amino acids.

The chain joins TRBV7-9 to TRBJ2-5; 9 bases are shared with TRBD1. This CDR3 has 15 residues. CDR1 SEHNR and CDR2 FQNEAQ come from the germline V gene (reference sequence). The J segment lost 4 bases and the V segment lost 5 bases, leaving 8 bases of the junction unmatched. CDR3 sequence reads: CASSQDRGRGETQYF. The CDR3 DNA follows: TGTGCCAGCAGCCAGGACAGGGGTCGAGGAGAGACCCAGTACTTC. Full variable domain (rest looked up from reference TRBV7-9 and TRBJ2-5): DTGVSQNPRHKITKRGQNVTFRCDPISEHNRLYWYRQTLGQGPEFLTYFQNEAQLEKSRLLSDRFSAERPKGSFSTLEIQRTEQGDSAMYLCASSQDRGRGETQYFGPGTRLLVL.

V is TRBV7-2 and J is TRBJ1-2; D possibly corresponds to TRBD1 (6 bases). The CDR3 has 14 residues. In germline, CDR1 is SGHTA, CDR2 FQGNSA. Trimming took off 5 bases at V and 3 bases at J, with 13 bases between the two ends. The CDR3 here is CASSLGGGYYGYTF. CDR3 nucleotides: TGTGCCAGCAGCCTAGGGGGAGGGTACTATGGCTACACCTTC.

The chain combines TRBV6-5 with TRBJ2-2, with D perhaps TRBD2 (6 bases). The CDR3 runs to 15 residues. Germline-derived CDR1 and CDR2 are MNHEY and SVGAGI. Deletions cut 2 bases from V and 5 bases from J, with 12 bases between. In DNA, the CDR3 is TGTGCCAGCAGTTACGGGGCGGGATCGACCGGGGAGCTGTTTTTT. This codes for CASSYGAGSTGELFF.

This chain links TRBV5-1 with TRBJ1-2, with D possibly matching TRBD1 (5 bases). The CDR3 runs 13 residues. Trimming stripped 0 bases from V and 2 bases from J, with 5 bases between. Germline CDR1 reads SGHRS; CDR2 reads YFSETQ. The CDR3 region has the DNA TGCGCCAGCAGCTTGGACAGGAACTATGGCTACACCTTC. It translates to CASSLDRNYGYTF.

The rearrangement links TRBV28 to TRBJ2-1, with 11 bases identical to TRBD1. Germline V gene sequence: CDR1 MDHEN, CDR2 SYDVKM. V trimming: 6 bases; J trimming: 6 bases; junction bases outside the gene matches: 7. CDR3 length equals 15 residues. The CDR3 nucleotides are TGTGCCAGCAGACACGGGACAGGGGGAGGCAATGAGCAGTTCTTC. Translating gives CASRHGTGGGNEQFF.

In nucleotides, the CDR3 is TGTGCCAGCAGTGAAACAGGGATCGTCACTGAAAAACTGTTTTTT. Its translation is CASSETGIVTEKLFF. This sequence joins TRBV6-1 and TRBJ1-4; a weak D match, TRBD1 (6 bases). The germline CDR1 and CDR2 sequences are MNHNS and SASEGT. Trimming pared 2 bases from V and 7 bases from J, leaving 14 bases between. The CDR3 runs 15 residues.

The chain is built from TRBV28 and TRBJ1-5; 9 nucleotides align to TRBD1. Germline CDR1 MDHEN, CDR2 SYDVKM. V dropped 6 bases and J dropped 2; count of bases not matched to a gene: 14. The CDR3 length is 18 residues. CDR3 sequence: CASSLPSGTGFGNQPQHF. In DNA, the CDR3 is TGTGCCAGCAGCCTCCCTTCCGGGACAGGGTTCGGCAATCAGCCCCAGCATTTT.

V gene TRBV11-3 combines with J gene TRBJ2-1; 7 nucleotides agree with TRBD2. In germline, CDR1 is SGHNT, CDR2 YENEEA. The V segment lost 1 base and the J segment 6 bases; nucleotides outside the gene matches: 9. This CDR3 region has 16 residues. The CDR3 coding sequence is TGTGCCAGCAGCTTAGGGAGCGGGATTGGGACCAATGAGCAGTTCTTC. It encodes CASSLGSGIGTNEQFF.

The V and J genes are TRBV2 and TRBJ2-7; 9 nucleotides align to TRBD2. The CDR3 covers 17 residues. The junction had 9 bases not matched to a gene; V was cut back by 0 bases and J by 3 bases. Germline loops: CDR1 SNHLY, CDR2 FYNNEI. For the CDR3, the DNA is TGTGCCAGCAGTGAAGCGCTAGGGCTAGCGGGAAGCTACGAGCAGTACTTC. Translated, it gives CASSEALGLAGSYEQYF.